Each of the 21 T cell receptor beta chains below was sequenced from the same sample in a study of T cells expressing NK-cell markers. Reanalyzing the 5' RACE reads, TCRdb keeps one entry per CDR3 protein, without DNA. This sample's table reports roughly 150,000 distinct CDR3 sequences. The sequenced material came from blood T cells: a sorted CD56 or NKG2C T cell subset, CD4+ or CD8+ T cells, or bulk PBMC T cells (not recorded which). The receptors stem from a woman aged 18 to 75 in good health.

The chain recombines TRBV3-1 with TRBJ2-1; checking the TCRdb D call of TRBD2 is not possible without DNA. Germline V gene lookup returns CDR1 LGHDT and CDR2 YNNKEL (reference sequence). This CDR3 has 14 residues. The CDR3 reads CASSQGGLYNEQFF.

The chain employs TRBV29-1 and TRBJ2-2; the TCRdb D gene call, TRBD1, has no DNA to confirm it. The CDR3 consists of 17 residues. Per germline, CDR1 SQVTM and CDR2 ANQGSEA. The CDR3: CSVERRPRQGIAGELFF.

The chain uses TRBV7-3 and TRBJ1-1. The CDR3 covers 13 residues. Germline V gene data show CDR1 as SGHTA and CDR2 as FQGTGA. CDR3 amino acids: CASSLNRATEAFF.

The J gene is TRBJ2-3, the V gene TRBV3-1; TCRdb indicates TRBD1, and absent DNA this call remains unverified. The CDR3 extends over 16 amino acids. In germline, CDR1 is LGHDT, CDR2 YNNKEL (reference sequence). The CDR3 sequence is CASSHRLTGSTDTQYF.

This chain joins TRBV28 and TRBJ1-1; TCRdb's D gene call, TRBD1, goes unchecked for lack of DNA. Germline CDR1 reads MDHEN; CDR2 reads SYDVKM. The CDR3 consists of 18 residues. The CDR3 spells CASSLLTGTETRNTEAFF.

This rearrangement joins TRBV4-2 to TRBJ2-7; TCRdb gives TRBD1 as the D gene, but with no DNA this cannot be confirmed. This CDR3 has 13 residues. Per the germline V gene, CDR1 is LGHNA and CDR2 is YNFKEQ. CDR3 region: CASSQDPDSEQYF.

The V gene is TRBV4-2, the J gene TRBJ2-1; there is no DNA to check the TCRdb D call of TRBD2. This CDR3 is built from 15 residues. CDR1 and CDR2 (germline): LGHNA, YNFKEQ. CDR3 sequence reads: CASSQEGVENNEQFF.

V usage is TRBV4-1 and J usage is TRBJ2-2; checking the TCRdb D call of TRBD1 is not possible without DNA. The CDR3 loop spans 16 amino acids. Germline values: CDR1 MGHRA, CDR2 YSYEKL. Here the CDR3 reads CASSLNTRQVGGELFF.

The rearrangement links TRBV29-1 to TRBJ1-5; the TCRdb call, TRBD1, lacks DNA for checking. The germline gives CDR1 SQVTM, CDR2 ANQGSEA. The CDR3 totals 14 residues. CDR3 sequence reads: CSVASGTGSQPQHF.

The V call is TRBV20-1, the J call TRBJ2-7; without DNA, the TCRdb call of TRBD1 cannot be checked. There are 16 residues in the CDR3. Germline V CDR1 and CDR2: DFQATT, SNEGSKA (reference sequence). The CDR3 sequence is CSARDTSGAVSYEQYF.

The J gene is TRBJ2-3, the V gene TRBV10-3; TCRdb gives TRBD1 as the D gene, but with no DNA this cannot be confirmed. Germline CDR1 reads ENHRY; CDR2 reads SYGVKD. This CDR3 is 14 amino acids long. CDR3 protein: CAMGQGIPTDTQYF.

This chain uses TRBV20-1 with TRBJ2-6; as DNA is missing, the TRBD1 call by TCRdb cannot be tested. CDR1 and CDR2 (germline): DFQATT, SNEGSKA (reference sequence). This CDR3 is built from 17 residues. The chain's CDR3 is CSARKYRATSGANVLTF.

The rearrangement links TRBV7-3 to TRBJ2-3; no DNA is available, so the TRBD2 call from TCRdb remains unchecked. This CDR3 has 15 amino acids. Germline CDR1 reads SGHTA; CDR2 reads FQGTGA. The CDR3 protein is CASSAGLAAADTQYF.

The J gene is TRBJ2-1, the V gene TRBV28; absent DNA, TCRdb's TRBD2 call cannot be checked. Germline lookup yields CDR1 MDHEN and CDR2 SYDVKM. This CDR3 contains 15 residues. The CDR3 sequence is CASSRTSLPYNEQFF.

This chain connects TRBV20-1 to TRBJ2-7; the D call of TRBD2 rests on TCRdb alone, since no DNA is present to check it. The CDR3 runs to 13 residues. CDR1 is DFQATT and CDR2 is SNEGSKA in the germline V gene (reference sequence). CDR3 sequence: CSAREGLAREQYF.

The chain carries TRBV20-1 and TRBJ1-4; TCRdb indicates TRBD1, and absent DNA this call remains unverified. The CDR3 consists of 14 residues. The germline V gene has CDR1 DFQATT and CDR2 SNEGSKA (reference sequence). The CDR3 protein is CSAASGTGGEKLFF.

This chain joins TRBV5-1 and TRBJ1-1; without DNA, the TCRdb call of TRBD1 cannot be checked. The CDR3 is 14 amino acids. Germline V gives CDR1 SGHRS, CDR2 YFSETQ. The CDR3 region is CASRLEPGGGEAFF.

This CDR3 is CASSPGPVAYEQYF. The rearrangement links TRBV12-3 or TRBV12-4 to TRBJ2-7; TCRdb names TRBD1, which stays unverified in the absence of DNA. The CDR3 is made up of 14 amino acids.

CDR3 protein: CASSPSGAGGFETQYF. The chain couples TRBV7-3 to TRBJ2-5; TCRdb reports TRBD1, a call that lacks DNA to check it against. This CDR3 contains 16 residues. Germline CDR1 reads SGHTA; CDR2 reads FQGTGA.

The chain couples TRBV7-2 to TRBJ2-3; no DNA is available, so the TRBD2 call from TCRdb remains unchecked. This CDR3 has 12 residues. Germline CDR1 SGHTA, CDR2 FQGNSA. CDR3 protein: CASSPGPFEQYF.

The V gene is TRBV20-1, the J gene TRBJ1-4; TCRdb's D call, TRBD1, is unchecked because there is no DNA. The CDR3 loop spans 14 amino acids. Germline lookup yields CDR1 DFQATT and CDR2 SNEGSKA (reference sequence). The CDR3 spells CSATGGGSGEKLFF.